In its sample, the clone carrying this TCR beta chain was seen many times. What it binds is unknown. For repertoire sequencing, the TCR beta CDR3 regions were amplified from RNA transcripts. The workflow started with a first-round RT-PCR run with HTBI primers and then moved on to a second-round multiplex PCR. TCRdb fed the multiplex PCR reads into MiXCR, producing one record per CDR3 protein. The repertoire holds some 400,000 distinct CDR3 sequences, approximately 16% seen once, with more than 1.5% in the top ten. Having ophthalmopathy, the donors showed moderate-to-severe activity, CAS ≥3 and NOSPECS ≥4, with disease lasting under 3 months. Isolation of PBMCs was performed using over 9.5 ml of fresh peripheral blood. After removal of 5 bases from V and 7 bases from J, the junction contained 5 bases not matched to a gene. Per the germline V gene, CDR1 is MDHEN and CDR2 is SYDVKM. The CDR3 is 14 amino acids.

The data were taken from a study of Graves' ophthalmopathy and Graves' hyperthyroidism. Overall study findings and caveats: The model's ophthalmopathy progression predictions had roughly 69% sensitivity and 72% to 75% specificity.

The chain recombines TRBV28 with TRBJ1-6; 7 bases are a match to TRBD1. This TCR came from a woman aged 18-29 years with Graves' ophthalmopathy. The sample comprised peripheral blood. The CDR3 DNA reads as TGTGCCAGCAGTGGAGGGGGCTCGAATTCACCCCTCCACTTT. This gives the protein CASSGGGSNSPLHF.